The rows below give T cell receptor beta chains drawn from one sample of a study of regulatory T cells in long-lasting Graves disease. One entry per CDR3 protein results from TCRdb running MiXCR on the multiplex PCR reads. Here the sample spans almost 450,000 distinct CDR3 sequences, about a sixth being singletons. These same data were also listed under a study on T cells in Graves' hyperthyroidism and ophthalmopathy.

Sequencing was performed on peripheral blood mononuclear cells (PBMCs), taken at new diagnosis, from a patient treated with antithyroid drugs. The receptors derive from a woman under 40 with Graves disease. The CDR3 runs from the conserved cysteine through the conserved F or W. Each record gives: D gene, J gene, V gene, clone size, CDR3 DNA, CDR3 protein. D genes are given only for firm matches. The size of a clone is reported for some rows only, either as once, few or many, or as a class for expanded clones.

D gene: NA
J gene: TRBJ1-5
V gene: TRBV5-1
clone size: NA
CDR3 DNA: TGTGCCAGCAGCTCGGGTCCGACGGGAGGCAATCAGCCCCAGCATTTT
CDR3 protein: CASSSGPTGGNQPQHF

D gene: NA
J gene: TRBJ1-1
V gene: TRBV12-3/TRBV12-4
clone size: many
CDR3 DNA: TGTGCCAGCAGTTTAGGGACAACGAACACTGAAGCTTTCTTT
CDR3 protein: CASSLGTTNTEAFF

D gene: NA
J gene: TRBJ1-3
V gene: TRBV12-3/TRBV12-4
clone size: many
CDR3 DNA: TGTGCCAGCAGCCCAGGAAACGCGAACACCATATATTTT
CDR3 protein: CASSPGNANTIYF

D gene: NA
J gene: TRBJ2-3
V gene: TRBV5-1
clone size: many
CDR3 DNA: TGCGCCAGCAGCTTGATGCGGTCATCCACAGATACGCAGTATTTT
CDR3 protein: CASSLMRSSTDTQYF

D gene: TRBD2
J gene: TRBJ2-7
V gene: TRBV6-1
clone size: many
CDR3 DNA: TGTGCCAGCAGTGGAGTAGCGGGACCCTACGAGCAGTACTTC
CDR3 protein: CASSGVAGPYEQYF

D gene: TRBD2
J gene: TRBJ2-7
V gene: TRBV7-9
clone size: many
CDR3 DNA: TGTGCCAGCAGCCCCTCTCTCTCCGGGACTAGCGATTCCTACGAGCAGTACTTC
CDR3 protein: CASSPSLSGTSDSYEQYF

D gene: NA
J gene: TRBJ2-7
V gene: TRBV6-1
clone size: NA
CDR3 DNA: TGTGCCAGTGCAGAAAACGAGCAGTACTTC
CDR3 protein: CASAENEQYF

D gene: NA
J gene: TRBJ2-7
V gene: TRBV27
clone size: NA
CDR3 DNA: TGTGCCAGCAGTTTATACCAGGGCTCCTACGAGCAGTACTTC
CDR3 protein: CASSLYQGSYEQYF

D gene: NA
J gene: TRBJ1-4
V gene: TRBV18
clone size: many
CDR3 DNA: TGTGCCAGCTCACCGGAAACCCTTAGGGAAAAACTGTTTTTT
CDR3 protein: CASSPETLREKLFF

D gene: TRBD2
J gene: TRBJ2-1
V gene: TRBV7-3
clone size: NA
CDR3 DNA: TGCGCCAGCAGCCCCCTTGGAGCGGGGGGCTACAATGAGCAGTTCTTC
CDR3 protein: CASSPLGAGGYNEQFF

D gene: NA
J gene: TRBJ1-4
V gene: TRBV18
clone size: many
CDR3 DNA: TGTGCCAGCTCACCATTCAGGGGAACTAATGAAAAACTGTTTTTT
CDR3 protein: CASSPFRGTNEKLFF

D gene: NA
J gene: TRBJ2-7
V gene: TRBV14
clone size: NA
CDR3 DNA: TGTGCCAGCGGAACAGGGAAAAGGTATCACGAGCAGTACTTC
CDR3 protein: CASGTGKRYHEQYF

D gene: TRBD2
J gene: TRBJ2-3
V gene: TRBV5-1
clone size: many
CDR3 DNA: TGCGCCAGCAGCTCGGGACTAGCGGGTACGCAGTATTTT
CDR3 protein: CASSSGLAGTQYF

D gene: NA
J gene: TRBJ1-3
V gene: TRBV13
clone size: few
CDR3 DNA: TGTGCCAGCAGCTCACCGGGCAGGGAAAGAAACACCATATATTTT
CDR3 protein: CASSSPGRERNTIYF

D gene: NA
J gene: TRBJ1-5
V gene: TRBV20-1
clone size: NA
CDR3 DNA: TGCAGTGCTGACCCAGGGGATCAGCCCCAGCATTTT
CDR3 protein: CSADPGDQPQHF

D gene: TRBD2
J gene: TRBJ2-5
V gene: TRBV2
clone size: few
CDR3 DNA: TGTGCCAGCGTGGGAGGGACTAGCGGGCCACAAGAGACCCAGTACTTC
CDR3 protein: CASVGGTSGPQETQYF

D gene: NA
J gene: TRBJ2-5
V gene: TRBV20-1
clone size: many
CDR3 DNA: TGCAGTGCTAGAGTCCCCAGGGGCCAGGCCCAGTACTTC
CDR3 protein: CSARVPRGQAQYF

D gene: NA
J gene: TRBJ1-5
V gene: TRBV10-1
clone size: many
CDR3 DNA: TGCGCCAGCATGCACAGAGGAAATCAGCCCCAGCATTTT
CDR3 protein: CASMHRGNQPQHF

D gene: TRBD2
J gene: TRBJ2-3
V gene: TRBV7-6
clone size: NA
CDR3 DNA: TGTGCCACGTCTAGCGGGAGCTTCAGCACAGATACGCAGTATTTT
CDR3 protein: CATSSGSFSTDTQYF

D gene: TRBD2
J gene: TRBJ2-1
V gene: TRBV11-2
clone size: many
CDR3 DNA: TGTGCCAGCAGCTTAGACAGACTAGCGGGAGGGCTGGATGAGCAGTTCTTC
CDR3 protein: CASSLDRLAGGLDEQFF

D gene: NA
J gene: TRBJ2-1
V gene: TRBV10-1
clone size: few
CDR3 DNA: TGCGCCAGCACCAGCTCGCGGGACGGTGAGCAGTTCTTC
CDR3 protein: CASTSSRDGEQFF

D gene: NA
J gene: TRBJ2-2
V gene: TRBV6-2/TRBV6-3
clone size: many
CDR3 DNA: TGTGCCAGCAGTTACTCGAAAGGGTCCGGGGAGCTGTTTTTT
CDR3 protein: CASSYSKGSGELFF

D gene: NA
J gene: TRBJ2-3
V gene: TRBV5-1
clone size: many
CDR3 DNA: TGCGCCAGCAGCCTCGACGTGCAGACAGATACGCAGTATTTT
CDR3 protein: CASSLDVQTDTQYF

D gene: TRBD1
J gene: TRBJ1-1
V gene: TRBV5-1
clone size: many
CDR3 DNA: TGCGCCAGCAGCTTGCAGGGGGCTCTAGGTGAAGCTTTCTTT
CDR3 protein: CASSLQGALGEAFF

D gene: TRBD2
J gene: TRBJ2-7
V gene: TRBV27
clone size: few
CDR3 DNA: TGTGCCAGCAGTTTGTACGCGGTGCGGGGGGGAGGAACTATCGGCGTAGTTCGATACGAGCAGTACTTC
CDR3 protein: CASSLYAVRGGGTIGVVRYEQYF

D gene: TRBD2
J gene: TRBJ2-1
V gene: TRBV14
clone size: NA
CDR3 DNA: TGTGCCAGCAGCCAAGGACTAGCGGAATACAATGAGCAGTTCTTC
CDR3 protein: CASSQGLAEYNEQFF

D gene: NA
J gene: TRBJ2-5
V gene: TRBV5-1
clone size: many
CDR3 DNA: TGCGCCAGCAGCCCTCTGTCGGGGCCAGAGACCCAGTACTTC
CDR3 protein: CASSPLSGPETQYF

D gene: TRBD2
J gene: TRBJ2-3
V gene: TRBV10-3
clone size: NA
CDR3 DNA: TGTGCCATCAGTGACCCCGGGACTAGCGGGAGAGGAACAGATACGCAGTATTTT
CDR3 protein: CAISDPGTSGRGTDTQYF

D gene: NA
J gene: TRBJ2-3
V gene: TRBV4-1
clone size: many
CDR3 DNA: TGCGCCAGCAGCCAAGCCAAGGGGGGGACTAGCACAGATACGCAGTATTTT
CDR3 protein: CASSQAKGGTSTDTQYF

D gene: NA
J gene: TRBJ2-7
V gene: TRBV6-1
clone size: many
CDR3 DNA: TGTGCCAGCAATCCAAGCTCCTACGAGCAGTACTTC
CDR3 protein: CASNPSSYEQYF

D gene: TRBD1
J gene: TRBJ1-2
V gene: TRBV20-1
clone size: few
CDR3 DNA: TGCAGTGCTGACCCGGGGACAGGGCCCTTGGGGGGCTACACCTTC
CDR3 protein: CSADPGTGPLGGYTF

D gene: NA
J gene: TRBJ2-7
V gene: TRBV11-2
clone size: many
CDR3 DNA: TGTGCCAGCAGCCCGAACGGGGAGAAGCAGTACTTC
CDR3 protein: CASSPNGEKQYF

D gene: NA
J gene: TRBJ1-1
V gene: TRBV28
clone size: NA
CDR3 DNA: TGTGCCAGCCACATGAACACTGAAGCTTTCTTT
CDR3 protein: CASHMNTEAFF

D gene: TRBD1
J gene: TRBJ2-7
V gene: TRBV10-2
clone size: NA
CDR3 DNA: TGCGCCAGCACCTGGGACAGCTCCTACGAGCAGTACTTC
CDR3 protein: CASTWDSSYEQYF

D gene: TRBD2
J gene: TRBJ2-3
V gene: TRBV11-2
clone size: many
CDR3 DNA: TGTGCCAGCAGCTCGTCCCCCCCGGGACTAGCGGGGGGAACTTATACGCAGTATTTT
CDR3 protein: CASSSSPPGLAGGTYTQYF

D gene: TRBD1
J gene: TRBJ2-7
V gene: TRBV6-1
clone size: many
CDR3 DNA: TGTGCCAGCAGGCCTGGGACAGGGGGAGTAAGCGAGCAGTACTTC
CDR3 protein: CASRPGTGGVSEQYF

D gene: TRBD2
J gene: TRBJ2-3
V gene: TRBV30
clone size: many
CDR3 DNA: TGTGCCTGGAGTGTAGAGACTAGCGCATCCTCAGATACGCAGTATTTT
CDR3 protein: CAWSVETSASSDTQYF

D gene: TRBD1
J gene: TRBJ2-3
V gene: TRBV12-3/TRBV12-4
clone size: medium-sized
CDR3 DNA: TGTGCCAGCAGACCCAGGGGACAGGGCACAGATACGCAGTATTTT
CDR3 protein: CASRPRGQGTDTQYF

D gene: NA
J gene: TRBJ2-3
V gene: TRBV9
clone size: many
CDR3 DNA: TGTGCCAGCAGCGTAGTTAGCACAGATACGCAGTATTTT
CDR3 protein: CASSVVSTDTQYF

D gene: NA
J gene: TRBJ2-6
V gene: TRBV2
clone size: many
CDR3 DNA: TGTGCCAGCAGTGATGAGCAGTCTGGGGCCAACGTCCTGACTTTC
CDR3 protein: CASSDEQSGANVLTF

D gene: NA
J gene: TRBJ2-5
V gene: TRBV10-3
clone size: many
CDR3 DNA: TGTGCCACTACCAAAGCGGTTCAAGAGACCCAGTACTTC
CDR3 protein: CATTKAVQETQYF

D gene: NA
J gene: TRBJ2-4
V gene: TRBV9
clone size: few
CDR3 DNA: TGTGCCAGCAGCGTAGGTCCCACGAGGGTAGAGAACATTCAGTACTTC
CDR3 protein: CASSVGPTRVENIQYF

D gene: NA
J gene: TRBJ2-4
V gene: TRBV28
clone size: many
CDR3 DNA: TGTGCCAGCTCAATAGGGGGTGGAGACATTCAGTACTTC
CDR3 protein: CASSIGGGDIQYF